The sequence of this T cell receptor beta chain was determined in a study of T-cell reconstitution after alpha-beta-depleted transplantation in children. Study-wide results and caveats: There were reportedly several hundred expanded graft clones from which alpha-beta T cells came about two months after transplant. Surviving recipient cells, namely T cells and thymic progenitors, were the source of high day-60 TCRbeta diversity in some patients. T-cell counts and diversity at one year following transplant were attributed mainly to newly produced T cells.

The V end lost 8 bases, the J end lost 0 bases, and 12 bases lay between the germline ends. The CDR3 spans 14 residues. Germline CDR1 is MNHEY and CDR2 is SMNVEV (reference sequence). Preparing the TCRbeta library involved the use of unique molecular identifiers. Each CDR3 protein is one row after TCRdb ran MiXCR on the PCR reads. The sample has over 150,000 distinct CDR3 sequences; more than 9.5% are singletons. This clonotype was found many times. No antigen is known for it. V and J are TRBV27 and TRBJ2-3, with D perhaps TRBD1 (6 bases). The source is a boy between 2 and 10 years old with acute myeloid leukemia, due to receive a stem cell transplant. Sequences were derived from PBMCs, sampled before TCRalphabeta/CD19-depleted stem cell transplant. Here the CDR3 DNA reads TGTGCCAGCGGGGGCACAGCTAGCACAGATACGCAGTATTTT. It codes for CASGGTASTDTQYF.